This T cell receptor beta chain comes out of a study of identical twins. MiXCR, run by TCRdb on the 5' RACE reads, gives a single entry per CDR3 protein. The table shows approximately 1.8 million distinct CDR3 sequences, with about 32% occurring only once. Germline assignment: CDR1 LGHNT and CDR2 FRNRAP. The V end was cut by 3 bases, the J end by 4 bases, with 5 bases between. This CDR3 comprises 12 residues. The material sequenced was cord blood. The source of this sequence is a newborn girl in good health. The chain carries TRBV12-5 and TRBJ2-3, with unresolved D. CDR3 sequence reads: CASGFQADTQYF. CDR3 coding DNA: TGTGCTAGTGGTTTTCAGGCAGATACGCAGTATTTT.